The 25 T cell receptor beta chains below come from one sample, sequenced in a study of cytomegalovirus exposure and HLA in healthy donors. The PCR made use of 60 Vbeta and 13 Jbeta primers. Sequenced by immunoSEQ multiplex PCR; TCRdb stores in-frame clones only, minus some. The table for this sample gives 130,000 to 150,000 clones. What was sequenced was PBMCs. All receptors derive from a male donor in good health and CMV-seronegative.

The chain uses TRBV7-8 and TRBJ2-7; the D gene is possibly TRBD2 (5 bases). Per germline, CDR1 SGHVS and CDR2 FQNEAQ. The CDR3 extends over 13 amino acids. V was cut by 3 bases and J by 5 bases, with 11 bases left in between. The CDR3: CASSLEEYNEQYF. The CDR3 coding sequence is TGTGCCAGCAGCTTGGAGGAGTACAACGAGCAGTACTTC.

The chain carries TRBV5-8 and TRBJ1-5; 9 bases are shared with TRBD1. With V trimmed by 3 bases and J by 7 bases, 5 bases remained unmatched. This CDR3 has 14 residues. Germline V gene sequence: CDR1 SGHTS, CDR2 YDEGEE. CDR3 region: CASSWGQGFQPQHF. DNA of the CDR3: TGTGCCAGCAGCTGGGGACAGGGTTTCCAGCCCCAGCATTTT.

The rearrangement joins TRBV28 to TRBJ2-2; D perhaps matches TRBD1 (6 bases). Trimming cost V 2 bases and J 0 bases, with 16 bases left between them. Germline V lookup: CDR1 MDHEN, CDR2 SYDVKM. This CDR3 is 18 amino acids long. The CDR3 here is CASSLRVLRGPNTGELFF. CDR3 coding DNA: TGTGCCAGCAGTTTAAGGGTCCTCAGGGGCCCGAACACCGGGGAGCTGTTTTTT.

V is TRBV4-3 and J is TRBJ1-2, with 8 bases identical to TRBD1. The germline gives CDR1 LGHNA, CDR2 YSLEER. Trimming removed 2 bases from V and 6 bases from J; junction bases left unmatched: 5. The CDR3 is made up of 14 amino acids. The DNA for the CDR3 is TGCGCCAGCAGCCAACTTACAGGGGGAGATGGCTACACCTTC. Amino acid sequence: CASSQLTGGDGYTF.

V is TRBV19 and J is TRBJ1-5; D perhaps matches TRBD1 (5 bases). Trimming left V 1 base short and J 6 bases short, with 13 bases between. This CDR3 is built from 15 residues. CDR1 and CDR2 (germline): LNHDA, SQIVND (reference sequence). The CDR3 protein is CASSIGTSFSQPQHF. The CDR3, as DNA: TGTGCCAGTAGTATAGGGACAAGCTTTAGTCAGCCCCAGCATTTT.

The chain uses TRBV5-1 and TRBJ1-1; TRBD1 might be the D (6 bases). Germline CDR1 reads SGHRS; CDR2 reads YFSETQ. Deletions cut 0 bases from V and 2 bases from J, with 11 bases between. This CDR3 has 15 amino acids. The CDR3 DNA sequence: TGCGCCAGCAGCTTGGACGGGACAAGAAACACTGAAGCTTTCTTT. It translates to CASSLDGTRNTEAFF.

V is TRBV30 and J is TRBJ1-5; no reliable D call. The CDR3 has 16 residues. Between the trimmed V and J ends, which lost 0 bases and 1 base, there was a span of 13 bases. Germline V lookup: CDR1 GTSNPN, CDR2 SVGIG (reference sequence). CDR3 DNA: TGTGCCTGGAGTGTACGAGGCCAGTTCAGCAATCAGCCCCAGCATTTT. Translated: CAWSVRGQFSNQPQHF.

The chain combines TRBV9 with TRBJ2-3, with D hard to call. Germline V gene sequence: CDR1 SGDLS, CDR2 YYNGEE. The CDR3 contains 15 residues. V lost 1 base and J 0 bases, leaving 9 bases between the germline ends. The CDR3 DNA sequence: TGTGCCAGCAGCGTATATCCGGGTAGCACAGATACGCAGTATTTT. Translating it yields CASSVYPGSTDTQYF.

The CDR3 coding sequence is TGTGCCTGGACCAGGGGGCCTGGAAACACCATATATTTT. Protein sequence: CAWTRGPGNTIYF. The gene calls are TRBV30 and TRBJ1-3, with 8 bases that match TRBD1. CDR3 size: 13 residues. Germline CDR1 reads GTSNPN; CDR2 reads SVGIG (reference sequence). V shed 4 bases and J 2 bases; nucleotides not matched to a gene: 1.

The V and J genes are TRBV27 and TRBJ2-7, with D uncertain. The CDR3 totals 13 residues. Germline CDR1 and CDR2: MNHEY and SMNVEV (reference sequence). V was clipped by 0 bases and J by 7 bases, with 10 bases between them. CDR3 sequence reads: CASSLSVYGEQYF. The CDR3 DNA sequence: TGTGCCAGCAGTTTATCAGTTTACGGGGAGCAGTACTTC.

The chain uses TRBV11-2 and TRBJ1-2; no reliable D call. Germline CDR1 SGHAT, CDR2 FQNNGV. This CDR3 comprises 13 residues. The V gene lost 4 bases and the J gene lost 6 bases, with 12 bases spanning the gap. Written as DNA, the CDR3 is TGTGCCAGCAGCTCGCCAGGAATGAATGGCTACACCTTC. Its translation: CASSSPGMNGYTF.

J is TRBJ2-7 and V is TRBV15, with 7 nucleotides matching TRBD1. Trimming at V came to 3 bases and at J to 0 bases, leaving 5 bases not matched to a gene. This CDR3 is 15 amino acids long. From germline, CDR1 is LNHNV and CDR2 YYDKDF (reference sequence). The CDR3 is CATSRSGTDSYEQYF. The CDR3 nucleotides read TGTGCCACCAGCAGGTCCGGGACAGACTCCTACGAGCAGTACTTC.

The rearrangement uses TRBV19 and TRBJ2-5, with D possibly being TRBD2 (6 bases). The length of the CDR3 is 14 residues. The ends were cut back, 2 bases at V and 3 bases at J, with 10 bases in the middle. Germline values: CDR1 LNHDA, CDR2 SQIVND (reference sequence). This chain's CDR3 is CASSITQREETQYF. CDR3 bases: TGTGCCAGTAGTATAACACAGCGGGAAGAGACCCAGTACTTC.

The J gene is TRBJ1-5, the V gene TRBV28, with a possible D match to TRBD1 (5 bases). The V gene's germline CDR1 is MDHEN and CDR2 SYDVKM. This CDR3 is built from 12 residues. V gave up 5 bases and J gave up 6 bases, with 8 bases separating them. CDR3 sequence reads: CASSDRSQPQHF. CDR3 DNA sequence: TGTGCCAGCAGTGACAGAAGTCAGCCCCAGCATTTT.

J is TRBJ1-6 and V is TRBV28, with D possibly being TRBD1 (5 bases). The CDR3 has 16 residues. V was trimmed by 6 bases and J by 6 bases, leaving 18 bases between them. The germline CDR1 and CDR2 sequences are MDHEN and SYDVKM. CDR3 in amino acids: CASRGRGSPPNSPLHF. For the CDR3, the DNA is TGTGCCAGCAGGGGACGGGGGAGTCCACCTAATTCACCCCTCCACTTT.

The rearrangement uses TRBV6-6 and TRBJ1-1, with D unresolved. The germline V and J ends were trimmed by 2 bases and 1 base, with 8 bases remaining between them. This CDR3 has 14 amino acids. CDR1 is MNHNY and CDR2 is SVGAGI in the germline V gene (reference sequence). The CDR3 DNA is TGTGCCAGCAGTTACGAGGCACCGAACACTGAAGCTTTCTTT. Protein product: CASSYEAPNTEAFF.

This chain joins TRBV5-1 and TRBJ2-7, with D possibly matching TRBD2 (6 bases). CDR1 SGHRS and CDR2 YFSETQ come from the germline V gene. V was cut by 6 bases and J by 3 bases, with 22 bases left in between. The CDR3 extends over 16 amino acids. CDR3 bases: TGCGCCAGCAACCGGGGCTTAGACCCCGGGAGCTACGAGCAGTACTTC. Amino acid sequence: CASNRGLDPGSYEQYF.

The gene calls are TRBV5-1 and TRBJ2-1; no clear D gene. This CDR3 is 16 amino acids long. V was cut by 0 bases and J by 5 bases, with 15 bases left in between. The germline CDR1 and CDR2 sequences are SGHRS and YFSETQ. CDR3: CASSLAASSPDNEQFF. CDR3 in DNA: TGCGCCAGCAGCTTGGCAGCGTCTAGTCCTGACAATGAGCAGTTCTTC.

The rearrangement links TRBV5-1 to TRBJ2-1, with 7 bases that match TRBD2. The CDR3 sequence is 17 residues long. Germline values: CDR1 SGHRS, CDR2 YFSETQ. The junction had 18 bases not matched to a gene; V was cut back by 4 bases and J by 8 bases. The CDR3 coding sequence is TGCGCCAGCAGCACAATAAGAGCGGGACTAAATATAGATGAGCAGTTCTTC. It yields the protein CASSTIRAGLNIDEQFF.

The J gene is TRBJ1-6, the V gene TRBV5-6; D ambiguous. The CDR3 extends over 16 amino acids. V lost 2 bases to trimming and J lost 0 bases, with 9 bases between them. Germline V CDR1 and CDR2: SGHDT, YYEEEE. CDR3 in amino acids: CASSFVSSSYNSPLHF. For the CDR3, the DNA is TGTGCCAGCAGCTTTGTGTCGAGCTCCTATAATTCACCCCTCCACTTT.

The genes are TRBV18 and TRBJ2-1; D gene ambiguous. The V gene's germline CDR1 is KGHSH and CDR2 LQKENI. The CDR3 is made up of 11 amino acids. Deletions cut 3 bases from V and 8 bases from J, with 5 bases between. CDR3 coding DNA: TGTGCCAGCTCACCGCTAGATGAGCAGTTCTTC. Protein: CASSPLDEQFF. Using reference TRBV18 and TRBJ2-1 for the parts outside the CDR3, the full variable domain is NAGVMQNPRHLVRRRGQEARLRCSPMKGHSHVYWYRQLPEEGLKFMVYLQKENIIDESGMPKERFSAEFPKEGPSILRIQQVVRGDSAAYFCASSPLDEQFFGPGTRLTVL.

The chain has TRBV6-6 and TRBJ1-4; D unclear. This CDR3 has 15 amino acids. V lost 5 bases and J lost 7, with 17 bases in between. The germline gives CDR1 MNHNY, CDR2 SVGAGI (reference sequence). CDR3 bases: TGTGCCAGCAGTCTACCGGTTCGGGAGGCTGAAAAACTGTTTTTT. Translation gives CASSLPVREAEKLFF.

The rearrangement links TRBV5-1 to TRBJ1-2; possibly TRBD1 for D (5 bases). V was clipped by 4 bases and J by 5 bases, with 15 bases between them. In germline, CDR1 is SGHRS, CDR2 YFSETQ. CDR3 length: 14 amino acids. For the CDR3, the DNA is TGCGCCAGCAGCCCAGGGATACCGAAGTATGGCTACACCTTC. Residues: CASSPGIPKYGYTF.

The chain has TRBV19 and TRBJ2-5, with TRBD2 identical over 12 bases. There are 19 residues in the CDR3. Trimming at V came to 7 bases and at J to 5 bases, leaving 20 bases not matched to a gene. The V gene's germline CDR1 is LNHDA and CDR2 SQIVND (reference sequence). The CDR3: CASKPTGLAGRAGAETQYF. CDR3 nucleotide sequence: TGTGCCAGTAAACCAACCGGACTAGCGGGAAGGGCGGGTGCGGAGACCCAGTACTTC.

This chain joins TRBV7-9 and TRBJ1-2; 7 bases agree with TRBD1. CDR3 size: 18 residues. Germline V gene lookup returns CDR1 SEHNR and CDR2 FQNEAQ (reference sequence). The ends lost 1 base at V and 0 bases at J; junction bases unmatched: 11. CDR3 DNA sequence: TGTGCCAGCAGCTTAGGAAAGCTTGGAGGGGGCCCTAACTATGGCTACACCTTC. This encodes CASSLGKLGGGPNYGYTF. Supplemented by reference TRBV7-9 and TRBJ1-2, the full variable domain reads DTGVSQNPRHKITKRGQNVTFRCDPISEHNRLYWYRQTLGQGPEFLTYFQNEAQLEKSRLLSDRFSAERPKGSFSTLEIQRTEQGDSAMYLCASSLGKLGGGPNYGYTFGSGTRLTVV.